The clone carrying this T cell receptor beta chain was recorded a few times. The data belong to a study of blood T cell repertoires in COVID-19. On the study more broadly: COVID-19 samples from acute and convalescent phases originated in the United States, Italy and Spain. The cDNA or gDNA used as material had been derived from T cells, B-cell-depleted T cells, or PBMCs.

Original analysis: Scientists estimated how many nucleated cells there were by amplifying reference gene primers. Profiled with immunoSEQ multiplex PCR; TCRdb holds only in-frame clones, not every one. V and J calls and clone size are given by that table; D and trimming were obtained from the DNA. The table includes about 91,000 clones, about 80% detected once. This CDR3 region has 13 residues. Germline-derived CDR1 and CDR2 are MNHNY and SVGAGI (reference sequence). Trimming took 7 bases from V and 5 from J; bases not matched to a gene: 5. The chain couples TRBV6-6 to TRBJ2-7, with TRBD1 matching 10 bases. The receptor was isolated from a man between 70 and 80 years old with acute or convalescent COVID-19. Input material: peripheral blood. In nucleotides, the CDR3 is TGTGCCAGCACCGGGACAGGGGCCCACGAGCAGTACTTC. This sequence encodes CASTGTGAHEQYF.